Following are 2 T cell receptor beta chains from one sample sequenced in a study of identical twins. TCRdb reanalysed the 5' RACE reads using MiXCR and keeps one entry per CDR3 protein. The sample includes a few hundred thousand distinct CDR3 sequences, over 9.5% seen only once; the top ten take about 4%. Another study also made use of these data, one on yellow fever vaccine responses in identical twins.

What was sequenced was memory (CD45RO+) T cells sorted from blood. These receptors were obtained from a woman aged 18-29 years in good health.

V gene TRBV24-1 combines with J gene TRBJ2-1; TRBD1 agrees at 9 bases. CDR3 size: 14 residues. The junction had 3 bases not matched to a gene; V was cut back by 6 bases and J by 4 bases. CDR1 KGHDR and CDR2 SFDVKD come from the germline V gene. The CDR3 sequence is CATSSGQGYNEQFF. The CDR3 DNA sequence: TGTGCCACCAGTTCAGGACAGGGGTACAATGAGCAGTTCTTC.

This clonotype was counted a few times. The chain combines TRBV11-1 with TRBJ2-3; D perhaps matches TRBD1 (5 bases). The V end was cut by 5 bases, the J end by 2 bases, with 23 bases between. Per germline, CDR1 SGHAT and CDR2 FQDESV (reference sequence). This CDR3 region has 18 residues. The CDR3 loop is CASSRGIVENDLTDTQYF. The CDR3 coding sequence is TGTGCCAGCAGCAGGGGTATAGTTGAGAATGATCTCACAGATACGCAGTATTTT.